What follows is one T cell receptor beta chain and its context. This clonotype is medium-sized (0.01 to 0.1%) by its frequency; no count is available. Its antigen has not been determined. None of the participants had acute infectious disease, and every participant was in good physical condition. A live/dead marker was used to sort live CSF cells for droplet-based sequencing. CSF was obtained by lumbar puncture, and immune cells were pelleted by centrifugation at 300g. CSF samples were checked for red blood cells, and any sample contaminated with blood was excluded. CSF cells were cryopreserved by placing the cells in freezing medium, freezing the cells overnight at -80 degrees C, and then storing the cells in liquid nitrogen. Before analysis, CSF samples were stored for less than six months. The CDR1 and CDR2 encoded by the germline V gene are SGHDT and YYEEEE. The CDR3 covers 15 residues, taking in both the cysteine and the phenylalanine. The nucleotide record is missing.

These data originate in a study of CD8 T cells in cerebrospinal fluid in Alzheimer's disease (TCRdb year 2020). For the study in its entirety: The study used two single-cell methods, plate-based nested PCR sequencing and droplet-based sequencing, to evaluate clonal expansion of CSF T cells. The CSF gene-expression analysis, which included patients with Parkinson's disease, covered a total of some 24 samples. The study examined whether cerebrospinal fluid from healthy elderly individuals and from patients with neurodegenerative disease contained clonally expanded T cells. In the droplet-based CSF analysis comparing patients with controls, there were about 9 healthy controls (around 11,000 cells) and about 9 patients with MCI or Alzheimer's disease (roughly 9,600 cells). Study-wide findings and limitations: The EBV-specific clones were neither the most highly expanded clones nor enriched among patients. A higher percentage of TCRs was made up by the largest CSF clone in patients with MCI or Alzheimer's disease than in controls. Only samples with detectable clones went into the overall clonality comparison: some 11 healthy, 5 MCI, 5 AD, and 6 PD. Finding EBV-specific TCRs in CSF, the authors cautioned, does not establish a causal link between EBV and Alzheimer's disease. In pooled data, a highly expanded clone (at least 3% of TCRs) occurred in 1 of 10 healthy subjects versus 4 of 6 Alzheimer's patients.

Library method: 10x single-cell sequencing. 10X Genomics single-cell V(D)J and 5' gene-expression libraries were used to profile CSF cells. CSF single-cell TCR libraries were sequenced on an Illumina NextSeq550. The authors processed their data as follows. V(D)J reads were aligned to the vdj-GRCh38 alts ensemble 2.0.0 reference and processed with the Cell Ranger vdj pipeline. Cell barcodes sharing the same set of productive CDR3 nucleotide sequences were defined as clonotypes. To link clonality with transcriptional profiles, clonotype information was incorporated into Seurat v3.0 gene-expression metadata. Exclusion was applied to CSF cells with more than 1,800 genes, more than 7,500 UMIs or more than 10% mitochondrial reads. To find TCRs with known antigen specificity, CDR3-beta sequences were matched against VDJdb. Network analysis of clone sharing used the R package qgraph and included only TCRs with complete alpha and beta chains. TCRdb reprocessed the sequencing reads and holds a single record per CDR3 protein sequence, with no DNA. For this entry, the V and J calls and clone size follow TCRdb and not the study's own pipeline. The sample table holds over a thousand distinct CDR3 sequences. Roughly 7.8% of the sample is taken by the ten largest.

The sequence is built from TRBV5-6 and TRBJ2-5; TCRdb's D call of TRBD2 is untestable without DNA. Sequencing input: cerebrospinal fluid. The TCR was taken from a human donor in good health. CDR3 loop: CASSPTAGGAGTQYF.